These 24 T cell receptor beta chains originate from one sample sequenced in a study of T cell responses to AZD1222 COVID-19 vaccine. Profiling relied on immunoSEQ multiplex PCR, and the TCRdb table lists in-frame clones only, not all of them. The top ten clones hold 7.8% of a sample with fewer than 120,000 clones, less than 95% of them seen once. The sample was peripheral blood, taken on day 0 of AZD1222 vaccination. These receptors were taken from an adult in good health.

The chain uses TRBV19 and TRBJ1-2; 7 bases match TRBD1. This CDR3 contains 15 residues. Germline V lookup: CDR1 LNHDA, CDR2 SQIVND (reference sequence). J gave up 8 bases and V 4 bases, and 13 bases lay outside the gene matches. In nucleotides, the CDR3 is TGTGCCAGTAGTACTCCGGGACAGTCATCGGGGGGCTACACCTTC. Translated: CASSTPGQSSGGYTF.

Only one count was recorded for this clone. V usage is TRBV6-1 and J usage is TRBJ1-5; weak D call: TRBD1 (5 bases). This CDR3 has 18 amino acids. The V end lost 4 bases, the J end lost 0 bases, and 19 bases lay between the germline ends. Germline CDR1 reads MNHNS; CDR2 reads SASEGT. The DNA for the CDR3 is TGTGCCAGCAGTGCTGCGGGACCAGAGTACTCTAGCAATCAGCCCCAGCATTTT. Its protein product is CASSAAGPEYSSNQPQHF.

For this clone: The same CDR3 arises from other DNA sequences in this sample as well. The chain couples TRBV6-5 to TRBJ1-5; D may be TRBD1 (6 bases). The CDR3 runs 14 residues. Trimming took 7 bases from V and 1 from J, leaving 11 bases between them. Germline CDR1 reads MNHEY; CDR2 reads SVGAGI. CDR3 nucleotide sequence: TGTGCCAGCATCCGGACAGACAGCAATCAGCCCCAGCATTTT. Translated: CASIRTDSNQPQHF.

The chain carries TRBV5-1 and TRBJ1-3; D not certain. V lost 0 bases and J lost 3, with 13 bases in between. CDR1 and CDR2 from the germline V gene are SGHRS and YFSETQ. The CDR3 has 16 residues. The CDR3 here is CASSLGSRADGNTIYF. CDR3 in DNA: TGCGCCAGCAGCTTGGGCTCCCGGGCTGATGGAAACACCATATATTTT.

The rearrangement joins TRBV5-6 to TRBJ1-4, with D uncertain. The germline CDR1 and CDR2 sequences are SGHDT and YYEEEE. Trimming stripped 2 bases from V and 4 bases from J, with 6 bases between. The CDR3 has 13 residues. Here the CDR3 DNA reads TGTGCCAGCAGCTTATCGCTTAATGAAAAACTGTTTTTT. Protein: CASSLSLNEKLFF.

V and J are TRBV7-2 and TRBJ1-5; possibly TRBD1 for D (6 bases). There are 14 residues in the CDR3. V was shortened by 3 bases and J by 3 bases, with 9 bases between the two germline ends. The germline gives CDR1 SGHTA, CDR2 FQGNSA. CDR3 in DNA: TGTGCCAGCAGCTTGACAGGTTTCAATCAGCCCCAGCATTTT. Amino acid sequence: CASSLTGFNQPQHF.

The chain uses TRBV6-5 and TRBJ1-5, with D hard to call. The CDR3 runs to 14 residues. The germline CDR1 and CDR2 sequences are MNHEY and SVGAGI. V was clipped by 2 bases and J by 4 bases, with 9 bases between them. The DNA of the CDR3 is TGTGCCAGCAGTTACGACTGGAATAATCAGCCCCAGCATTTT. Encoded protein: CASSYDWNNQPQHF.

V is TRBV11-2 and J is TRBJ2-7; 9 bases line up with TRBD1. V lost 1 base, J lost 6 bases, and 7 bases stayed unmatched. In germline, CDR1 is SGHAT, CDR2 FQNNGV. The CDR3 is made up of 15 amino acids. The CDR3: CASSLAGQGWVEQYF. DNA of the CDR3: TGTGCCAGCAGCTTAGCGGGACAGGGTTGGGTCGAGCAGTACTTC.

V is TRBV9 and J is TRBJ1-5; a possible D gene is TRBD1 (6 bases). Trimming pared 2 bases from V and 6 bases from J, leaving 15 bases between. Germline V gene data show CDR1 as SGDLS and CDR2 as YYNGEE. The CDR3 has 15 amino acids. CDR3 loop: CASSVDGQTTQPQHF. The CDR3 DNA follows: TGTGCCAGCAGCGTCGACGGACAGACCACTCAGCCCCAGCATTTT.

The chain uses TRBV28 and TRBJ2-7; no clear D. This CDR3 spans 14 amino acids. CDR1 is MDHEN, CDR2 SYDVKM, per germline. V lost 2 bases to trimming and J lost 4 bases, with 12 bases between them. The CDR3 nucleotides read TGTGCCAGCAGTTTACCCAGGCCCCCTTACGAGCAGTACTTC. This encodes CASSLPRPPYEQYF.

V usage is TRBV7-2 and J usage is TRBJ2-1; D remains unclear. The CDR3 has 16 residues. Germline values: CDR1 SGHTA, CDR2 FQGNSA. V gave up 1 base and J gave up 7 bases, with 17 bases separating them. CDR3 protein: CASSLGSVGRWNEQFF. In DNA form, the CDR3 reads TGTGCCAGCAGCTTAGGTTCGGTCGGGCGGTGGAATGAGCAGTTCTTC. The full variable domain, with the rest looked up from reference TRBV7-2 and TRBJ2-1, is GAGVSQSPSNKVTEKGKDVELRCDPISGHTALYWYRQSLGQGLEFLIYFQGNSAPDKSGLPSDRFSAERTGGSVSTLTIQRTQQEDSAVYLCASSLGSVGRWNEQFFGPGTRLTVL.

The gene calls are TRBV12-3 or TRBV12-4 and TRBJ2-1; D is unresolved. This CDR3 comprises 12 residues. Trimming shortened V by 0 bases and J by 11 bases, and 8 bases separated the two germline ends. CDR3 nucleotide sequence: TGTGCCAGCAGTTTAGCGCAGGCCCAGCAGTTCTTC. Residues: CASSLAQAQQFF.

The J gene is TRBJ1-2, the V gene TRBV12-5; possible D gene TRBD1, 5 bases. CDR3 length: 15 amino acids. Germline CDR1 reads LGHNT; CDR2 reads FRNRAP. V gave up 6 bases and J gave up 4 bases, with 18 bases separating them. CDR3 sequence reads: CASGSGPGGFYGYTF. The CDR3 DNA reads as TGTGCTAGTGGATCGGGGCCGGGAGGATTCTATGGCTACACCTTC.

This chain connects TRBV11-3 to TRBJ2-1; tentative D call: TRBD1 (5 bases). The CDR3 has 16 amino acids. Between the trimmed V and J ends, which lost 1 base and 2 bases, there was a span of 12 bases. Germline V gives CDR1 SGHNT, CDR2 YENEEA. The CDR3 reads CASSLATGATYNEQFF. The CDR3 DNA sequence: TGTGCCAGCAGCTTAGCAACAGGAGCAACCTACAATGAGCAGTTCTTC.

The gene calls are TRBV9 and TRBJ2-1, with 10 bases lining up with TRBD2. There are 16 residues in the CDR3. CDR1 is SGDLS and CDR2 is YYNGEE in the germline V gene. The V and J ends lost 4 bases and 1 base, in that order; junction bases with no gene match: 5. The CDR3 bases are TGTGCCAGCAGCACTCTACTAGCGGGGTCCTACAATGAGCAGTTCTTC. Its protein is CASSTLLAGSYNEQFF.

The chain combines TRBV28 with TRBJ2-6, with 8 bases identical to TRBD2. The CDR3 is 17 residues long. Trimming took 4 bases from V and 4 from J; bases not matched to a gene: 9. Germline CDR1 reads MDHEN; CDR2 reads SYDVKM. CDR3 protein: CASSSARGAQGANVLTF. The CDR3 coding sequence is TGTGCCAGCAGTTCCGCGCGGGGGGCGCAAGGGGCCAACGTCCTGACTTTC.

The V gene is TRBV5-4, the J gene TRBJ2-6; D unclear. V lost 2 bases, J lost 4 bases, and 4 bases lay in between. Germline V CDR1 and CDR2: SGHNT, YYREEE (reference sequence). CDR3 length equals 13 residues. The CDR3 DNA sequence: TGTGCCAGCAGCTTTCGCGGGGCCAACGTCCTGACTTTC. It codes for CASSFRGANVLTF.

This chain uses TRBV19 with TRBJ1-5; maybe TRBD1 (6 bases). Trimming took 0 bases from V and 4 from J, leaving 10 bases between them. The CDR3 is 15 residues long. The germline V gene encodes CDR1 LNHDA and CDR2 SQIVND (reference sequence). Written as DNA, the CDR3 is TGTGCCAGTAGTATAGATATTAGGGGGAATCAGCCCCAGCATTTT. Protein sequence: CASSIDIRGNQPQHF.

The genes are TRBV6-1 and TRBJ2-7, with 13 bases fitting TRBD2. From germline, CDR1 is MNHNS and CDR2 SASEGT. This CDR3 is built from 15 residues. Trimming at V came to 5 bases and at J to 3 bases, leaving 4 bases not matched to a gene. CDR3 sequence (DNA): TGTGCCAGCAGTCAGGGACTAGCGGGAAACTACGAGCAGTACTTC. This codes for CASSQGLAGNYEQYF.

This clone was detected only once. The chain carries TRBV5-5 and TRBJ1-5; TRBD1 might be the D (5 bases). Germline V lookup: CDR1 SGHKS, CDR2 YYEKEE (reference sequence). This CDR3 is 14 amino acids long. Trimming left V 5 bases short and J 6 bases short, with 15 bases between. The CDR3: CASSMGGVGQPQHF. CDR3 DNA: TGTGCCAGCAGTATGGGAGGGGTTGGTCAGCCCCAGCATTTT.

The rearrangement joins TRBV5-1 to TRBJ1-5; D is uncertain. In germline, CDR1 is SGHRS, CDR2 YFSETQ. The V and J ends lost 0 bases and 0 bases respectively, with 7 bases between them. The CDR3 totals 15 residues. The CDR3 protein is CASSLVGSSNQPQHF. CDR3 sequence (DNA): TGCGCCAGCAGCTTGGTGGGGTCTAGCAATCAGCCCCAGCATTTT. The full variable domain, completed using reference TRBV5-1 and TRBJ1-5, is KAGVTQTPRYLIKTRGQQVTLSCSPISGHRSVSWYQQTPGQGLQFLFEYFSETQRNKGNFPGRFSGRQFSNSRSEMNVSTLELGDSALYLCASSLVGSSNQPQHFGDGTRLSIL.

CDR3 bases: TGTGCCAGCTCACCAGGGGGCAAAGGAAACACCATATATTTT. Translated, it gives CASSPGGKGNTIYF. The chain carries TRBV18 and TRBJ1-3; D is possibly TRBD1 (6 bases). Germline CDR1 KGHSH, CDR2 LQKENI. With 2 bases removed from V and 4 bases from J, the gap between germline ends came to 9 bases. The CDR3 extends over 14 amino acids.

This sequence joins TRBV19 and TRBJ1-5, with 7 bases fitting TRBD1. Trimming at V came to 5 bases and at J to 3 bases, leaving 1 base not matched to a gene. The V gene's germline CDR1 is LNHDA and CDR2 SQIVND (reference sequence). The CDR3 is 13 amino acids. CDR3 bases: TGTGCCAGTAGTGGACAGGTCAATCAGCCCCAGCATTTT. Amino acids: CASSGQVNQPQHF.

This clone was counted a single time. As DNA, the CDR3 is TGTGCCAGCACCCTTTCTCCGAACACTGAAGCTTTCTTT. Amino acid sequence: CASTLSPNTEAFF. This rearrangement joins TRBV7-2 to TRBJ1-1; unclear D gene. Germline loops: CDR1 SGHTA, CDR2 FQGNSA. CDR3 size: 13 residues. The V gene lost 7 bases and the J gene lost 1 base, with 10 bases spanning the gap.